This T cell receptor (beta chain) was sequenced during a study of human T cells and chemical hapten exposure. CDR3 length: 13 amino acids. Between the trimmed V and J ends, which lost 7 bases and 0 bases, there was a span of 8 bases. The V gene's germline CDR1 is SEHNR and CDR2 FQNEAQ (reference sequence). TCRdb recomputed calls from the RACE reads with MiXCR, one row per CDR3 protein. The table lists approximately 92,000 distinct CDR3 sequences, roughly 11% of them singletons. As to time point: patch test 2, 6 weeks after DPC sensitization. Sample treatment: therapeutic diphenylcyclopropenone sensitization with weekly scalp DPC. Drawing of blood took place ahead of applying each patch test.

The receptor comes from a woman in her thirties or forties with alopecia areata. Some clones in this sample may be carry-over from other donors' samples. This chain connects TRBV7-9 to TRBJ2-3; D is unclear. Sequencing was performed on whole blood, taken in connection with sensitization to the hapten diphenylcyclopropenone (DPC). The CDR3 DNA reads as TGTGCCAGCATGGTCAGAAGCACAGATACGCAGTATTTT. It codes for CASMVRSTDTQYF. The variable domain in full, with the rest retrieved from reference TRBV7-9 and TRBJ2-3, is DTGVSQNPRHKITKRGQNVTFRCDPISEHNRLYWYRQTLGQGPEFLTYFQNEAQLEKSRLLSDRFSAERPKGSFSTLEIQRTEQGDSAMYLCASMVRSTDTQYFGPGTRLTVL.